A single sample is the source of the 18 T cell receptor beta chains below, sequenced in a study of T-cell memory formation after mild COVID-19. TCRdb ran MiXCR on the 5' RACE reads and lists one entry per CDR3 protein. In the table there are approximately 100,000 distinct CDR3 sequences, 20% to 25% of which are singletons. The sequenced sample consisted of PBMCs or a T cell subset sorted from them (not recorded which). Receptors originate from a young man who had mild COVID-19 (a few samples of this study predate the infection). Cell type and time point are not known.

V usage is TRBV7-8 and J usage is TRBJ1-1; 8 positions agree with TRBD1. CDR1 SGHVS and CDR2 FQNEAQ come from the germline V gene. The CDR3 is 14 amino acids. V was clipped by 5 bases and J by 1 base; unmatched bases: 3. In DNA form, the CDR3 reads TGTGCCAGCAGCGCCGGGACAGGGAACACTGAAGCTTTCTTT. Translation gives CASSAGTGNTEAFF.

This clonotype occurred a few times. The chain combines TRBV15 with TRBJ2-1; perhaps D is TRBD1 or TRBD2 (5 bases each). The CDR3 is 14 residues long. Germline CDR1 is LNHNV and CDR2 is YYDKDF (reference sequence). V lost 5 bases and J lost 3, with 11 bases in between. The chain's CDR3 is CATSARDHYNEQFF. The DNA for the CDR3 is TGTGCCACCAGCGCCCGGGACCACTACAATGAGCAGTTCTTC.

The chain carries TRBV7-9 and TRBJ1-1; D is unclear. Germline lookup yields CDR1 SEHNR and CDR2 FQNEAQ (reference sequence). The length of the CDR3 is 14 residues. Deletions cut 1 base from V and 4 bases from J, with 10 bases between. CDR3 loop: CASSLGGSSTEAFF. The CDR3 coding sequence is TGTGCCAGCAGCTTAGGAGGCAGTTCCACTGAAGCTTTCTTT.

The V call is TRBV7-2, the J call TRBJ2-5, with 7 bases lining up with TRBD1. V lost 6 bases and J lost 0; bases outside the gene matches: 10. The CDR3 sequence is 16 residues long. Germline V CDR1 and CDR2: SGHTA, FQGNSA. CDR3 sequence reads: CASRPDGQAYQETQYF. The CDR3 DNA is TGTGCCAGCAGACCAGACGGACAGGCGTACCAAGAGACCCAGTACTTC.

There are a few counts of this clonotype. CDR3 nucleotide sequence: TGTGCTAGTGGACTCGGGACTAGTTATGGAGATACGCAGTATTTT. It specifies CASGLGTSYGDTQYF. V and J are TRBV12-5 and TRBJ2-3; 8 nucleotides match TRBD2. The trim removed 6 bases at V and 5 bases at J, leaving 10 bases unmatched. Germline values: CDR1 LGHNT, CDR2 FRNRAP. The CDR3 is 15 residues long.

V is TRBV5-1 and J is TRBJ1-1, with 11 nucleotides matching TRBD1. The J segment lost 6 bases and the V segment lost 7 bases, leaving 8 bases of the junction unmatched. CDR3 length: 14 amino acids. CDR1 SGHRS and CDR2 YFSETQ come from the germline V gene. The CDR3 sequence: CASYPGTGGPEAFF. The CDR3 nucleotides are TGCGCCAGCTATCCCGGGACAGGGGGACCTGAAGCTTTCTTT.

This chain links TRBV6-1 with TRBJ2-7; TRBD2 matches 10 bases. V lost 0 bases to trimming and J lost 5 bases; unmatched junction nucleotides: 4. The CDR3 covers 15 residues. The germline gives CDR1 MNHNS, CDR2 SASEGT. DNA of the CDR3: TGTGCCAGCAGTGAAGCGCGGCTAGCGGGAGACGAGCAGTACTTC. As protein: CASSEARLAGDEQYF.

V and J are TRBV4-1 and TRBJ2-3; perhaps TRBD1 as D (6 bases). CDR1 and CDR2 (germline): MGHRA, YSYEKL. Trimming removed 3 bases from V and 5 bases from J, with 15 bases in between. This CDR3 is built from 15 residues. The CDR3 spells CASSQRQAGEDTQYF. CDR3 nucleotide sequence: TGCGCCAGCAGCCAGAGACAGGCTGGGGAAGATACGCAGTATTTT.

This chain links TRBV20-1 with TRBJ2-2; TRBD2 aligns across 11 bases. Germline-derived CDR1 and CDR2 are DFQATT and SNEGSKA (reference sequence). Trimming cost V 1 base and J 5 bases; bases outside gene matches: 9. The length of the CDR3 is 17 residues. This CDR3 reads CSARVPGASGGTGELFF. The CDR3 bases are TGCAGTGCTAGAGTCCCTGGGGCTAGCGGGGGGACCGGGGAGCTGTTTTTT.

The rearrangement joins TRBV11-2 to TRBJ2-2, with TRBD2 identical over 11 bases. CDR3 length: 17 residues. Germline V gene data show CDR1 as SGHAT and CDR2 as FQNNGV. The V and J ends lost 1 base and 4 bases, in that order; junction bases with no gene match: 5. CDR3 residues: CASSLGSSGGPTGELFF. CDR3 nucleotide sequence: TGTGCCAGCAGCTTAGGTTCTAGCGGGGGGCCCACCGGGGAGCTGTTTTTT.

This clonotype has just one count. V and J are TRBV6-1 and TRBJ2-5; 9 bases are shared with TRBD2. Germline V gene sequence: CDR1 MNHNS, CDR2 SASEGT. The CDR3 covers 9 residues. Unmatched junction bases numbered 2, after V lost 7 bases and J lost 14 bases. Written as DNA, the CDR3 is TGTGCCAGCACTAGCGGGGTTTACTTC. Amino acid sequence: CASTSGVYF.

The sample holds a few counts of this clonotype. V and J are TRBV5-1 and TRBJ2-7; D possibly matches TRBD1 or TRBD2 (6 bases each). Germline lookup yields CDR1 SGHRS and CDR2 YFSETQ. The V and J ends lost 4 bases and 3 bases respectively, with 11 bases between them. This CDR3 has 13 residues. Here the CDR3 reads CASSVGGYYEQYF. The CDR3 bases are TGCGCCAGCAGCGTGGGGGGCTACTACGAGCAGTACTTC.

CDR3: CASSATGSNEKLFF. CDR3 DNA: TGTGCCAGCAGCGCAACAGGGTCTAATGAAAAACTGTTTTTT. The rearrangement links TRBV7-9 to TRBJ1-4, with D perhaps matching TRBD1 (6 bases). V lost 5 bases, J lost 3 bases, and 10 bases lay in between. Germline assignment: CDR1 SEHNR and CDR2 FQNEAQ (reference sequence). CDR3 length: 14 amino acids.

This clonotype was seen many times. The chain carries TRBV5-1 and TRBJ2-7, with TRBD1 matching 12 bases. Germline CDR1 reads SGHRS; CDR2 reads YFSETQ. Trimming cost V 0 bases and J 3 bases; bases outside gene matches: 4. The length of the CDR3 is 16 residues. This chain's CDR3 is CASSLAGTGGLYEQYF. CDR3 coding DNA: TGCGCCAGCAGCTTGGCCGGGACAGGGGGCCTCTACGAGCAGTACTTC.

This clonotype showed up just a few times. This sequence joins TRBV4-1 and TRBJ2-3; possible D gene TRBD1, 6 bases. In germline, CDR1 is MGHRA, CDR2 YSYEKL. V lost 1 base to trimming and J lost 3 bases, with 17 bases between them. The CDR3 loop spans 17 amino acids. CDR3: CASSQVSPRQGTDTQYF. The CDR3 nucleotides read TGCGCCAGCAGCCAAGTTTCACCTCGCCAGGGGACAGATACGCAGTATTTT.

In its sample, this clonotype was seen a few times. The genes are TRBV5-1 and TRBJ1-3; no definite D call. Germline V gene lookup returns CDR1 SGHRS and CDR2 YFSETQ. This CDR3 contains 14 residues. V gave up 4 bases and J gave up 3 bases, with 11 bases separating them. The CDR3 DNA reads as TGCGCCAGCAGCCCCGGCGGCGGTGGAAACACCATATATTTT. Its protein product is CASSPGGGGNTIYF.

This chain joins TRBV6-5 and TRBJ1-5; 8 nucleotides match TRBD1. Germline V gene data show CDR1 as MNHEY and CDR2 as SVGAGI. The CDR3 is 14 amino acids. Trimming cost V 2 bases and J 6 bases; bases outside gene matches: 3. CDR3 loop: CASSYVQGAQPQHF. The CDR3 DNA sequence: TGTGCCAGCAGTTACGTCCAGGGGGCTCAGCCCCAGCATTTT.

The chain carries TRBV6-5 and TRBJ2-5, with D maybe TRBD2 (7 bases). Trimming took off 6 bases at V and 4 bases at J, with 15 bases between the two ends. CDR3 length: 14 residues. From germline, CDR1 is MNHEY and CDR2 SVGAGI. For the CDR3, the DNA is TGTGCCAGCAGCCCCTGGAGGGGGGGAGAGACCCAGTACTTC. It is translated as CASSPWRGGETQYF.